This T cell receptor (beta chain) was documented in a study of OX40 agonist ivuxolimab in advanced cancers. Background on the whole study: The costimulatory receptor OX40 (CD134) was targeted by ivuxolimab, a fully human IgG2 agonistic monoclonal antibody. Intravenous ivuxolimab was administered to patients every 2 weeks at six dose levels: 0.01, 0.1, 0.3, 1.5, 3 and 10 mg/kg. Of the 50 or so patients in dose escalation, around 20 had hepatocellular carcinoma, some 15 had melanoma, 9 had renal cell carcinoma and 9 had head and neck cancer. A male proportion of around 81% and a mean age of roughly 55 years, ranging from 23 to 79, were recorded for the dose-escalation cohort. Patients were allowed to have had prior anti-PD-1, anti-PD-L1 or anti-CTLA-4 therapy, and approximately 39% of the dose-escalation patients had been treated with checkpoint inhibitors. Three dose-escalation patients achieved partial responses, one with hepatocellular carcinoma and two with cutaneous melanoma. Peripheral TCRbeta sequencing was intended to test whether TCR sequence diversity was altered and clonal T-cell expansion was caused by ivuxolimab. The paper describes the monotherapy dose-escalation part (N = 52 patients) of the phase I trial of ivuxolimab. Findings and caveats that apply to the study as a whole: Clonal expansion of both CD4+ and CD8+ blood T cells was observed from baseline to week 6 at doses 0.1 to 3.0 mg/kg. Low levels of normalized T-cell clonal expansion were also seen in some patients who did not respond. After ivuxolimab, CD8+ T cells had more expanded clones than CD4+ T cells on average. The antigen specificity of the clonally expanded peripheral T cells was not determined. In the 0.1-3.0 mg/kg groups, partial responders had among the lowest normalized peripheral clonal expansion, particularly in CD8+ T cells.

The germline V gene encodes CDR1 MDHEN and CDR2 SYDVKM. From its cysteine to its phenylalanine, the CDR3 spans 14 amino acids. The only DNA kept is the CDR3, 42 bases in frame from the first base. Deletion took 8 bases off V and 0 bases off J, with a span of 13 bases between the germline ends. The trial excluded patients who had a history of autoimmune disease or who were on systemic immunosuppression. Peripheral blood for TCR sequencing was collected from all dose cohorts at baseline, on cycle 4 day 1, and on cycle 7 day 1. Samples were obtained from an open-label, multicenter, first-in-human phase I dose-escalation trial of ivuxolimab. Adults with locally advanced or metastatic head and neck squamous cell, hepatocellular, melanoma or renal cell carcinoma were enrolled in the trial. CD4+ and CD8+ T cells were sorted separately from peripheral blood before TCR sequencing. For sequencing of the TCRbeta CDR3 region, genomic DNA was extracted from the sorted cells. The immunoSEQ Assay was used to sequence the TCRbeta CDR3 regions. Held by TCRdb, this immuneACCESS table contains in-frame sequences only and omits some clones. Under half of the omission traces to an unresolved V gene where checked; the cause of the rest is unknown. A total of about 75,000 clones appear in this sample, roughly 86% of them only once. The ten biggest clones cover nearly 8% of the sample.

For this clone: No antigen is known for it. No base qualities exist here, and no much larger clone lies one base off it.

This sequence uses TRBV28 and TRBJ1-1; the best D guess is TRBD1, with 6 bases matching. This TCR was sampled from an adult with an advanced solid tumor such as melanoma, head and neck, liver or kidney cancer. The sequenced sample was CD4+ or CD8+ T cells sorted from blood, obtained in a trial of the OX40 agonist ivuxolimab. Read as DNA, the sequence is TGTGCCAGCTTCAGGGGCACGATGAACACTGAAGCTTTCTTT. This translates into CASFRGTMNTEAFF. The variable domain in full, with residues beyond the CDR3 obtained from the reference TRBV28 and TRBJ1-1 genes, is DVKVTQSSRYLVKRTGEKVFLECVQDMDHENMFWYRQDPGLGLRLIYFSYDVKMKEKGDIPEGYSVSREKKERFSLILESASTNQTSMYLCASFRGTMNTEAFFGQGTRLTVV.